This T cell receptor beta chain was captured in a study of blood T cell repertoires in COVID-19. Background on the study: Donors in the United States, Italy and Spain gave samples during acute or convalescent COVID-19. PBMCs, B-cell-depleted T cells, or T cells provided the cDNA or gDNA that made up the material.

In the original processing: From reference gene primer amplification, estimates of nucleated cell counts were derived. Using immunoSEQ multiplex PCR, the repertoire was profiled, and TCRdb retains in-frame clones only, with some absent. The V and J calls and clone size were taken over from that table, and D and trimming were inferred from the DNA. The table lists 200,000 to 250,000 clones, 70% to 90% of them singletons. The length of the CDR3 is 15 residues. The germline gives CDR1 LNHDA, CDR2 SQIVND (reference sequence). J lost 1 base, V lost 5 bases, and 2 bases had no gene match. Sequencing used peripheral blood. The J gene is TRBJ2-5, the V gene TRBV19; 12 nucleotides agree with TRBD2. This clonotype was obtained from a woman in her late teens or twenties who had recovered from COVID-19. The CDR3 sequence is CASSLAGGPQETQYF. The CDR3 nucleotides read TGTGCCAGTAGTCTAGCGGGAGGGCCCCAAGAGACCCAGTACTTC.